The 11 T cell receptor beta chains given below trace back to one sample, sequenced in a study of OX40 agonist ivuxolimab in advanced cancers. The table came from immunoSEQ multiplex PCR; TCRdb's copy has only in-frame clones and leaves some out. This sample yields over 70,000 clones, of which around 86% are seen a single time; 6.5% to 7.5% belongs to the top ten. Sample: CD4+ or CD8+ T cells sorted from blood, taken in a trial of the OX40 agonist ivuxolimab. Receptor source: an adult with an advanced solid tumor such as melanoma, head and neck, liver or kidney cancer.

The chain recombines TRBV7-9 with TRBJ2-2; a weak D match, TRBD2 (5 bases). This CDR3 has 16 amino acids. The germline V gene encodes CDR1 SEHNR and CDR2 FQNEAQ (reference sequence). V lost 5 bases to trimming and J lost 0 bases, with 13 bases between them. In DNA form, the CDR3 reads TGTGCCAGCAGCCAAAGGGCGGGCACGAACACCGGGGAGCTGTTTTTT. Its protein product is CASSQRAGTNTGELFF.

This chain uses TRBV21-1 with TRBJ2-5; the listed D gene, TRBD1, was not tested against the DNA. TRBV21-1 is tagged as a pseudogene. The CDR3 totals 16 residues. The DNA of the CDR3 is TGTGCCAGCAGCAAGGGGACAGGGACCTACCAAGAGACCCAGTACTTC. It codes for CASSKGTGTYQETQYF.

The genes are TRBV7-9 and TRBJ1-6; 8 bases map to TRBD1. This CDR3 spans 14 amino acids. With V trimmed by 6 bases and J by 10 bases, 8 bases remained unmatched. Germline CDR1 and CDR2: SEHNR and FQNEAQ (reference sequence). The CDR3 spells CASRPTGVKSPLHF. Here the CDR3 DNA reads TGTGCCAGCAGACCGACAGGGGTTAAGTCACCCCTCCACTTT.

This clone was detected only once. The chain combines TRBV19 with TRBJ1-5; tentatively, D is TRBD1 (5 bases). Trimming took off 4 bases at V and 3 bases at J, with 10 bases between the two ends. This CDR3 comprises 14 residues. The V gene's germline CDR1 is LNHDA and CDR2 SQIVND (reference sequence). The CDR3, as DNA: TGTGCCAGTAGTACCCGGGACTTCAATCAGCCCCAGCATTTT. Translation gives CASSTRDFNQPQHF.

The chain has TRBV19 and TRBJ1-4; no clear D. V was clipped by 8 bases and J by 5 bases, with 9 bases between them. The CDR3 loop spans 12 amino acids. From germline, CDR1 is LNHDA and CDR2 SQIVND (reference sequence). The CDR3 DNA follows: TGTGCCAGTGGCCGGGCCAATGAAAAACTGTTTTTT. It codes for CASGRANEKLFF.

CDR3 in DNA: TGTGCCTGGACACAGGGTTCCATCAGTGGCTACACCTTC. Protein product: CAWTQGSISGYTF. This sequence joins TRBV30 and TRBJ1-2; D possibly corresponds to TRBD1 (6 bases). This CDR3 has 13 amino acids. Germline V gene lookup returns CDR1 GTSNPN and CDR2 SVGIG (reference sequence). Between the trimmed V and J ends, which lost 4 bases and 7 bases, there was a span of 16 bases.

A few counts support this clone. The chain recombines TRBV30 with TRBJ1-2, with D possibly TRBD1 on 5 matching bases. Trimming pared 2 bases from V and 5 bases from J, leaving 18 bases between. The CDR3 totals 15 residues. Germline values: CDR1 GTSNPN, CDR2 SVGIG (reference sequence). CDR3 sequence reads: CAWSSDGTTDYGYTF. CDR3 DNA sequence: TGTGCCTGGAGTTCGGATGGGACGACGGATTATGGCTACACCTTC.

The chain has TRBV29-1 and TRBJ1-2; 8 bases are shared with TRBD1. Germline trimming cut 4 bases from V and 7 bases from J; bases unmatched to any gene: 5. The CDR3 consists of 12 residues. The germline CDR1 and CDR2 sequences are SQVTM and ANQGSEA. In DNA form, the CDR3 reads TGCAGCGTTGGGACAGGGTCTTCTGGCTACACCTTC. It is translated as CSVGTGSSGYTF.

This chain links TRBV18 with TRBJ1-1; D ambiguous. CDR1 is KGHSH, CDR2 LQKENI, per germline. The CDR3 sequence is 13 residues long. Trimming removed 0 bases at V and 4 bases at J, with 6 bases between. The CDR3 here is CASSPPGGTEAFF. The DNA of the CDR3 is TGTGCCAGCTCACCACCGGGTGGCACTGAAGCTTTCTTT.

This clone has a single count. The chain has TRBV5-5 and TRBJ2-5; D is uncertain. The CDR3 is made up of 15 amino acids. Looked up from germline, CDR1 is SGHKS and CDR2 is YYEKEE (reference sequence). The V end lost 4 bases, the J end lost 5 bases, and 18 bases lay between the germline ends. The CDR3 DNA reads as TGTGCCAGCAGCCTCCGCTACGCAGGATGGGAGACCCAGTACTTC. Amino acids: CASSLRYAGWETQYF.

The chain is built from TRBV13 and TRBJ2-2; TRBD1 matches at 8 bases. This CDR3 has 16 residues. V lost 5 bases to trimming and J lost 4 bases; unmatched junction nucleotides: 9. CDR1 PRHDT and CDR2 FYEKMQ come from the germline V gene (reference sequence). CDR3 residues: CASSLKTGGLTGELFF. For the CDR3, the DNA is TGTGCCAGCAGCCTAAAAACAGGGGGGCTCACCGGGGAGCTGTTTTTT.